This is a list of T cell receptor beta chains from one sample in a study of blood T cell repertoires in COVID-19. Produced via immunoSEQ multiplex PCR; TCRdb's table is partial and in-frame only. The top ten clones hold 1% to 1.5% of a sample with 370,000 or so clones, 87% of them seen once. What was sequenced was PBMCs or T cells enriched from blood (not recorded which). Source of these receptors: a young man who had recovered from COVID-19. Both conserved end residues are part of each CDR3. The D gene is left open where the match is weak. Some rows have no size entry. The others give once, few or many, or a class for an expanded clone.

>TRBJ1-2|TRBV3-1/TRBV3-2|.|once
TGTGCCAGCAGCCAAGCGAACTATGGCTACACCTTC
CASSQANYGYTF
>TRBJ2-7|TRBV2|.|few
TGTGCCAGCAGTGAGAACAGCTGGAACTACGAGCAGTACTTC
CASSENSWNYEQYF
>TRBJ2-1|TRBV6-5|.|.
TGTGCCAGCAGTAGCTGGTACAATGAGCAGTTCTTC
CASSSWYNEQFF
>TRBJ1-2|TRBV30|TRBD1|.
TGTGCCTGGAGTGTCGTACAGGGGTTGAGTGGCTACACCTTC
CAWSVVQGLSGYTF
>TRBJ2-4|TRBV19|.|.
TGTGCCAGCACCTCCGGGGAAGGGGGGGCGGCCAAAAACATTCAGTACTTC
CASTSGEGGAAKNIQYF
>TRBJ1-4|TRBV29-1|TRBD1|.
TGCAGCGTTGGACAGGGTGCTGAAAAACTGTTTTTT
CSVGQGAEKLFF
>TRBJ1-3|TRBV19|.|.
TGTGCCAGCCGAACGAACAGGGTTTCTGGAAACACCATATATTTT
CASRTNRVSGNTIYF
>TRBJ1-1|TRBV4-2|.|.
TGTGCCAGCAGCCAAGAGCCCAGGGACATCGTGGAAGCTTTCTTT
CASSQEPRDIVEAFF
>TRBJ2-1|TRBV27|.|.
TGTGCCAGCAGTAGCATGAGCTCCTACAATGAGCAGTTCTTC
CASSSMSSYNEQFF
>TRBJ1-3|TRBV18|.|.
TGTGCCAGCTCACCGGCCGGACAAGGGAACACCATATATTTT
CASSPAGQGNTIYF
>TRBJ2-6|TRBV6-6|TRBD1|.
TGTGCCAGCAGTCTAACGGGACAGGGGTTAATCTCCCCTGGGGCCAACGTCCTGACTTTC
CASSLTGQGLISPGANVLTF
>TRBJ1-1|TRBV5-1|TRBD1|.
TGCGCCAGCAGCTGGGGTCAGGGGGTTGGTACTGAAGCTTTCTTT
CASSWGQGVGTEAFF
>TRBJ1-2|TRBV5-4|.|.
TGTGCCAGCAGCTTGGTTCAATCTAACTATGGCTACACCTTC
CASSLVQSNYGYTF
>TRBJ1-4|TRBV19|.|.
TGTGCCAGTAGTATAAGGGGCGTCAGGAACGTCTGGGAAAAACTGTTTTTT
CASSIRGVRNVWEKLFF
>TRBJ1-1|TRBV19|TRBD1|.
TGTGCCACCCTCGGACAGGGAGGGAGTGAAGCTTTCTTT
CATLGQGGSEAFF
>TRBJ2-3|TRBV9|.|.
TGTGCCAGCAGCATGATAACAGGCGCGGATACGCAGTATTTT
CASSMITGADTQYF
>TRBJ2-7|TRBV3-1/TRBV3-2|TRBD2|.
TGTGCCAGCAGCCAAGATCGGGGGGGACACTTGCCCTACGAGCAGTACTTC
CASSQDRGGHLPYEQYF
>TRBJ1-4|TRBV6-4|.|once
TGTGCCAGCAGTGAAAACCGGGGGGAAAAACTGTTTTTT
CASSENRGEKLFF
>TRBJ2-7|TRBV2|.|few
TGTGCCAGCAGTGACGGCTACGAGCAGTACTTC
CASSDGYEQYF
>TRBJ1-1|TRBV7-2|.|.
TGTGCCAGCAGCTTTTCTGGAGAAATTGAAGCTTTCTTT
CASSFSGEIEAFF
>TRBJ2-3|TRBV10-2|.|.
TGCGCCAGCAGTGAACCGGGACTCCGCACAGATACGCAGTATTTT
CASSEPGLRTDTQYF
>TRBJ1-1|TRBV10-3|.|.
TGTGCCATCAATGAAGCCTTGAACACTGAAGCTTTCTTT
CAINEALNTEAFF
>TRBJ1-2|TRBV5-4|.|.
TGTGCCAGCAGCATCGGACAGCTACCCGACTATGGCTACACCTTC
CASSIGQLPDYGYTF
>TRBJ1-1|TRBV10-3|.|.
TGTGCCATCAGTGGAGGCAGTGAAGCTTTCTTT
CAISGGSEAFF
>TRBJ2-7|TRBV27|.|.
TGTGCCAGCAGTTTTGGAACAGGGATCGAGCAGTACTTC
CASSFGTGIEQYF
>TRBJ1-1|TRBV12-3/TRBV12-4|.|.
TGTGCCAGCAGACTTCGGGCTGAAGCTTTCTTT
CASRLRAEAFF